The clone carrying this TCR beta chain showed up just a few times. The record originates from a study of PD-1 blockade in classical Hodgkin lymphoma. The CDR3 spans 13 residues. Trimming took off 1 base at V and 8 bases at J, with 9 bases between the two ends. Germline V CDR1 and CDR2: MNHNY, SVGAGI (reference sequence). With no exception, relapse followed autologous stem cell transplantation in all patients, and brentuximab vedotin exposure varied. Assay used: immunoSEQ multiplex PCR; TCRdb lists only in-frame clones, some missing. The data show some 20,000 clones, 80% seen once. The clonotype comes from a human donor with classical Hodgkin lymphoma. The sequences come from peripheral blood mononuclear cells (PBMCs), collected before the second cycle of nivolumab. The rearrangement joins TRBV6-6 to TRBJ2-1; D might be TRBD1 (6 bases). The CDR3 protein is CASSYYSGDEQFF. In DNA, the CDR3 is TGTGCCAGCAGTTACTACTCAGGGGATGAGCAGTTCTTC.